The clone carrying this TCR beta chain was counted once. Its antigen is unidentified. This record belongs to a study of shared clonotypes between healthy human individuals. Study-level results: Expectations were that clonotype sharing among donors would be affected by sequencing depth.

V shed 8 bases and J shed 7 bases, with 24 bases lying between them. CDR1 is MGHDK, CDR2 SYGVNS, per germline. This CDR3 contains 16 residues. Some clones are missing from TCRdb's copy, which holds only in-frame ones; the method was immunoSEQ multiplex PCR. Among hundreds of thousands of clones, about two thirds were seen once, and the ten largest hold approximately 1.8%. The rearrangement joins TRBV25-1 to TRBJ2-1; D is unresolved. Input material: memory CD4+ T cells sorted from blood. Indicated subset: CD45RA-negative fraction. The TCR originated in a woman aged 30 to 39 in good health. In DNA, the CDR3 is TGTGCCAGCCACCCCGGGCCGCAAACAATGGAGAATGAGCAGTTCTTC. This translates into CASHPGPQTMENEQFF.